The table lists the clone carrying this T cell receptor (beta chain) with a count of one. J lost 4 bases, V lost 4 bases, and 2 bases had no gene match. Germline CDR1 and CDR2: KGHSH and LQKENI. This CDR3 spans 14 amino acids. Original analysis: It was from reference gene primer amplification that nucleated cell counts were estimated. Method: immunoSEQ multiplex PCR; TCRdb's copy keeps in-frame clones and lacks some. V and J calls and clone size follow that table, whereas D and trimming were derived from the DNA. The top ten hold under 13% of the sample, which has about 160,000 clones, about 81% seen once. This sample stems from a study of blood T cell repertoires in COVID-19. Overall study: Acute and convalescent COVID-19 samples came from the United States, Italy and Spain. Nucleic acid was either cDNA or gDNA, and it came from T cells, B-cell-depleted T cells, or PBMCs.

The source is a human donor in a cohort sampled during active COVID-19. The V gene is TRBV18, the J gene TRBJ1-5, with 9 bases matching TRBD1. The sample consisted of peripheral blood. CDR3 sequence (DNA): TGTGCCAGCTCACTCGGACAGGGGAATCAGCCCCAGCATTTT. Its translation: CASSLGQGNQPQHF.